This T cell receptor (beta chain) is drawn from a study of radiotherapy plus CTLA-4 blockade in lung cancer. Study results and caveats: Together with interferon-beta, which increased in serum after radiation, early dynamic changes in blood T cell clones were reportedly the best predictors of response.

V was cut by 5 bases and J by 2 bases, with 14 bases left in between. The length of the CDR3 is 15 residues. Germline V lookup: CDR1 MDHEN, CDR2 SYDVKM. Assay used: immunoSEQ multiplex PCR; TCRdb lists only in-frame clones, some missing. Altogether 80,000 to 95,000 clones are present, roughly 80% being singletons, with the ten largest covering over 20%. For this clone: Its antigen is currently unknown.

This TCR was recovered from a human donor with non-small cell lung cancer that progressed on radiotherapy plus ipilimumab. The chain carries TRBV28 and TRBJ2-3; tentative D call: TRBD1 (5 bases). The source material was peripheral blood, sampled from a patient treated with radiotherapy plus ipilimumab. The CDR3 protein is CASSGASVSTDTQYF. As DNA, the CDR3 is TGTGCCAGCAGTGGGGCGTCGGTTTCCACAGATACGCAGTATTTT.